The 23 T cell receptor beta chains below come from one sample, sequenced in a study of cytomegalovirus exposure and HLA in healthy donors. Primers included in the PCR were 60 Vbeta and 13 Jbeta primers. Measured with immunoSEQ multiplex PCR; TCRdb has only the in-frame clones, and not every one. The table has around 150,000 clones, roughly four fifths seen once. Sample: PBMCs. The receptors were sampled from a man aged 45-60 years in good health and CMV-seropositive.

The chain carries TRBV2 and TRBJ2-3; the match to TRBD1 covers 7 bases. V shed 10 bases, J shed 2 bases, and the junction held 6 bases outside the gene matches. The germline CDR1 and CDR2 sequences are SNHLY and FYNNEI. This CDR3 spans 13 amino acids. The CDR3 DNA is TGTGCCAAAAACAGGGGACCCACAGATACGCAGTATTTT. This encodes CAKNRGPTDTQYF.

The chain employs TRBV28 and TRBJ1-5; possibly TRBD1 for D (5 bases). Germline-derived CDR1 and CDR2 are MDHEN and SYDVKM. Trimming took 3 bases from V and 2 from J, leaving 11 bases between them. The CDR3 loop spans 15 amino acids. The CDR3 DNA sequence: TGTGCCAGCAGTTTTAGGGGCTATGGCAATCAGCCCCAGCATTTT. Encoded protein: CASSFRGYGNQPQHF.

V gene TRBV28 combines with J gene TRBJ1-3; D gene uncertain. V lost 4 bases and J 4 bases, leaving 14 bases between the germline ends. The CDR3 runs to 15 residues. Germline V gives CDR1 MDHEN, CDR2 SYDVKM. The CDR3 loop is CASSYSEGWGNTIYF. The DNA of the CDR3 is TGTGCCAGCAGTTATAGCGAGGGATGGGGAAACACCATATATTTT.

This sequence joins TRBV9 and TRBJ2-7; TRBD1 agrees at 8 bases. In germline, CDR1 is SGDLS, CDR2 YYNGEE. The V segment lost 0 bases and the J segment 4 bases; nucleotides outside the gene matches: 6. The CDR3 covers 15 residues. DNA of the CDR3: TGTGCCAGCAGCGTAGAGGCAGGGGGCTTTTACGAGCAGTACTTC. Amino acid sequence: CASSVEAGGFYEQYF.

The genes are TRBV5-1 and TRBJ2-5, with 8 nucleotides matching TRBD1. The J segment lost 3 bases and the V segment lost 0 bases, leaving 4 bases of the junction unmatched. There are 15 residues in the CDR3. Germline V CDR1 and CDR2: SGHRS, YFSETQ. Here the CDR3 reads CASSLEGTGEETQYF. The CDR3 DNA sequence: TGCGCCAGCAGCTTGGAAGGGACAGGCGAAGAGACCCAGTACTTC.

The chain carries TRBV29-1 and TRBJ1-5; 8 bases are shared with TRBD1. Per the germline V gene, CDR1 is SQVTM and CDR2 is ANQGSEA. The CDR3 runs 13 residues. The J segment lost 6 bases and the V segment lost 7 bases, leaving 8 bases of the junction unmatched. CDR3 in DNA: TGCAGCGCCGGGGACAGGCGGGGTCAGCCCCAGCATTTT. Translated, it gives CSAGDRRGQPQHF. The variable domain in full, with the rest retrieved from reference TRBV29-1 and TRBJ1-5, is SAVISQKPSRDICQRGTSLTIQCQVDSQVTMMFWYRQQPGQSLTLIATANQGSEATYESGFVIDKFPISRPNLTFSTLTVSNMSPEDSSIYLCSAGDRRGQPQHFGDGTRLSIL.

This clone was counted once. The chain is built from TRBV5-8 and TRBJ2-7; TRBD2 matches 14 bases. Losses at the gene ends were 4 bases for V and 5 bases for J; bases not matched to a gene: 5. Germline CDR1 is SGHTS and CDR2 is YDEGEE. CDR3 size: 15 residues. The CDR3 nucleotides are TGTGCCAGCAGCCAAGGGACTAGCGGGAGAGACGAGCAGTACTTC. It specifies CASSQGTSGRDEQYF.

This chain connects TRBV5-5 to TRBJ2-5; 11 bases line up with TRBD1. Germline CDR1 SGHKS, CDR2 YYEKEE (reference sequence). The CDR3 contains 16 residues. The J segment lost 2 bases and the V segment lost 4 bases, leaving 7 bases of the junction unmatched. The CDR3 nucleotides are TGTGCCAGCAGCCGAAATGGACAGGGGGCACAAGAGACCCAGTACTTC. Encoded protein: CASSRNGQGAQETQYF.

The V and J genes are TRBV7-2 and TRBJ1-3, with 10 bases identical to TRBD1. The CDR3 is 15 residues long. The V gene's germline CDR1 is SGHTA and CDR2 FQGNSA. Trimming at V came to 5 bases and at J to 5 bases, leaving 6 bases not matched to a gene. The CDR3 region is CASSLPGQGRNTIYF. For the CDR3, the DNA is TGTGCCAGCAGCCTACCGGGACAGGGGCGAAACACCATATATTTT.

The CDR3 coding sequence is TGTGCCAGCAGTCCCACTCCGAGGGCAGGGGGACCTCTGATTCTTTGGGAGACCCAGTACTTC. As protein: CASSPTPRAGGPLILWETQYF. The chain carries TRBV27 and TRBJ2-5; TRBD1 agrees at 7 bases. J was trimmed by 5 bases and V by 5 bases; bases with no gene match: 29. The CDR3 contains 21 residues. The germline V gene encodes CDR1 MNHEY and CDR2 SMNVEV (reference sequence).

V usage is TRBV19 and J usage is TRBJ2-7; possibly TRBD1 for D (5 bases). V was clipped by 5 bases and J by 5 bases, with 22 bases between them. This CDR3 comprises 16 residues. Germline loops: CDR1 LNHDA, CDR2 SQIVND (reference sequence). CDR3 loop: CASSEPSRKGFDEQYF. DNA for the CDR3: TGTGCCAGTAGTGAGCCTTCAAGGAAGGGGTTCGACGAGCAGTACTTC.

CDR3 in DNA: TGCGCCAGCAGCTACGAAGGAGGGAGCAATCAGCCCCAGCATTTT. Its protein is CASSYEGGSNQPQHF. The rearrangement links TRBV5-1 to TRBJ1-5; D not resolved. The ends were cut back, 3 bases at V and 1 base at J, with 11 bases in the middle. Germline V gives CDR1 SGHRS, CDR2 YFSETQ. The CDR3 sequence is 15 residues long.

The chain links TRBV7-9 to TRBJ1-1; D unresolved. CDR1 SEHNR and CDR2 FQNEAQ come from the germline V gene (reference sequence). The V end lost 7 bases, the J end lost 5 bases, and 8 bases lay between the germline ends. This CDR3 spans 11 amino acids. For the CDR3, the DNA is TGTGCCAGCACCCCACGGACTGAAGCTTTCTTT. Translated: CASTPRTEAFF.

This rearrangement joins TRBV5-4 to TRBJ2-7, with TRBD1 identical over 10 bases. The trim removed 4 bases at V and 3 bases at J, leaving 4 bases unmatched. Germline CDR1 SGHNT, CDR2 YYREEE (reference sequence). The CDR3 loop spans 14 amino acids. This CDR3 reads CASSPDRGNYEQYF. CDR3 coding DNA: TGTGCCAGCAGCCCGGACAGGGGGAACTACGAGCAGTACTTC.

The chain has TRBV30 and TRBJ2-1, with 9 bases fitting TRBD1. Germline CDR1 GTSNPN, CDR2 SVGIG (reference sequence). The CDR3 spans 13 residues. J was trimmed by 2 bases and V by 8 bases; bases with no gene match: 4. Here the CDR3 reads CAGDREAYNEQFF. The CDR3 DNA reads as TGTGCCGGGGACAGGGAAGCCTACAATGAGCAGTTCTTC.

The CDR3 protein is CASSSVAGGSWTQYF. CDR3 nucleotide sequence: TGTGCCAGCAGTTCCGTAGCGGGAGGGTCATGGACCCAGTACTTC. V and J are TRBV6-5 and TRBJ2-5, with 11 bases aligning to TRBD2. With V trimmed by 4 bases and J by 7 bases, 8 bases remained unmatched. The CDR3 covers 15 residues. Germline values: CDR1 MNHEY, CDR2 SVGAGI.

The chain is built from TRBV7-3 and TRBJ2-1; TRBD2 matches at 13 bases. Germline assignment: CDR1 SGHTA and CDR2 FQGTGA. V lost 5 bases, J lost 9 bases, and 7 bases stayed unmatched. This CDR3 region has 15 residues. The CDR3 region is CASSPGLAGAGEQFF. CDR3 nucleotides: TGTGCCAGCAGCCCCGGACTAGCGGGAGCTGGTGAGCAGTTCTTC. Based on the CDR3 plus reference TRBV7-3 and TRBJ2-1, the full variable domain is GAGVSQTPSNKVTEKGKYVELRCDPISGHTALYWYRQSLGQGPEFLIYFQGTGAADDSGLPNDRFFAVRPEGSVSTLKIQRTERGDSAVYLCASSPGLAGAGEQFFGPGTRLTVL.

This clone is a singleton in its sample. The chain links TRBV10-3 to TRBJ1-1, with 8 bases lining up with TRBD1. The ends lost 4 bases at V and 5 bases at J; junction bases unmatched: 9. CDR1 is ENHRY, CDR2 SYGVKD, per germline. This CDR3 has 15 amino acids. CDR3 DNA: TGTGCCATCAGTGGTAACCAGGGGGCGGCAACTGAAGCTTTCTTT. Its translation: CAISGNQGAATEAFF.

In nucleotides, the CDR3 is TGCGCCAGCAGCGCCGCCACTAGCCTGAGCTCCTACGAGCAGTACTTC. This encodes CASSAATSLSSYEQYF. The rearrangement joins TRBV5-1 to TRBJ2-7; weak D call: TRBD2 (6 bases). The CDR3 is made up of 16 amino acids. CDR1 and CDR2 (germline): SGHRS, YFSETQ. V was trimmed by 4 bases and J by 0 bases, leaving 17 bases between them.

The V gene is TRBV12-5, the J gene TRBJ1-1, with D possibly matching TRBD1 (6 bases). V was cut by 4 bases and J by 5 bases, with 14 bases left in between. Germline-derived CDR1 and CDR2 are LGHNT and FRNRAP. CDR3 size: 14 residues. The CDR3 DNA reads as TGTGCTAGTGGTTCTTATGGGGGGGCGACTGAAGCTTTCTTT. This encodes CASGSYGGATEAFF.

The CDR3 DNA reads as TGTGCAAGTCGCTTAGGTTTCCTGTCCCTGACTCGCGGGGAGCTGTTTTTT. Translating gives CASRLGFLSLTRGELFF. The V and J genes are TRBV12-2 and TRBJ2-2; TRBD2, the table's D call, lacks a check against the DNA. TRBV12-2 counts as a pseudogene. The CDR3 contains 17 residues.

The table lists this clone with a count of one. This chain joins TRBV29-1 and TRBJ2-3, with a weak D call TRBD1 (6 bases). Germline CDR1 SQVTM, CDR2 ANQGSEA. CDR3 length: 13 amino acids. V shed 6 bases and J shed 2 bases, with 12 bases lying between them. The CDR3 DNA reads TGCAGCGTCCGGGACACCCTCACAGATACGCAGTATTTT. Amino acids: CSVRDTLTDTQYF.

CDR3 sequence (DNA): TGTGCCAGCAGCCCGGCGGTCGGAGGAGATACGCAGTATTTT. It is translated as CASSPAVGGDTQYF. The rearrangement uses TRBV9 and TRBJ2-3, with a possible D match to TRBD2 (5 bases). Deletions cut 4 bases from V and 5 bases from J, with 14 bases between. The CDR3 extends over 14 amino acids. Germline V gene data show CDR1 as SGDLS and CDR2 as YYNGEE.